The TCR beta chain under discussion was sequenced for a study of preoperative IRX-2 immunotherapy in early breast cancer. This clone has a single count. The treatment is: preoperative locoregional IRX-2 cytokine immunotherapy. This phase Ib study tested locoregional IRX-2 cytokine immunotherapy given before surgery. Trimming took 4 bases from V and 4 from J, leaving 10 bases between them. This CDR3 has 12 amino acids. Germline assignment: CDR1 SQVTM and CDR2 ANQGSEA. TCRdb's table, derived via immunoSEQ multiplex PCR, lists solely in-frame clones and lacks some. The table includes roughly 6,200 clones, about four fifths detected once.

The sequencing here drew on tumor tissue, taken before IRX-2 immunotherapy. This sequence was found in a human donor with breast cancer. This chain connects TRBV29-1 to TRBJ1-2; perhaps TRBD1 as D (5 bases). CDR3: CSVGTSAYGYTF. Written as DNA, the CDR3 is TGCAGCGTTGGGACATCCGCCTATGGCTACACCTTC.